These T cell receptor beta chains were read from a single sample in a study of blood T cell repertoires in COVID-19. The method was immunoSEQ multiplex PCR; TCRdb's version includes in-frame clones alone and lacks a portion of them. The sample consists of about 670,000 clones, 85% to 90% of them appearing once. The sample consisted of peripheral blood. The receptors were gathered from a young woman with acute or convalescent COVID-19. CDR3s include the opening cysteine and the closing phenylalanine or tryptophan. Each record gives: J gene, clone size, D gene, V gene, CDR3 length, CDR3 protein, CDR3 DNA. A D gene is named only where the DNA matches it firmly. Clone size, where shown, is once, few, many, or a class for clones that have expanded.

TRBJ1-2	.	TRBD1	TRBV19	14	CASSMGTGGAGYTF	TGTGCCAGTAGTATGGGGACAGGGGGCGCCGGCTACACCTTC
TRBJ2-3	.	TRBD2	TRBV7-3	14	CASSALAGADTQYF	TGTGCCAGCAGCGCACTAGCGGGGGCAGATACGCAGTATTTT
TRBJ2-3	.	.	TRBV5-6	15	CASSHGHLLVDTQYF	TGTGCCAGCAGCCACGGACACTTACTGGTGGATACGCAGTATTTT
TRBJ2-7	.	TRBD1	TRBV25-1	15	CASSERLGGKDEQYF	TGTGCCAGCAGTGAGAGGTTAGGGGGCAAGGACGAGCAGTACTTC
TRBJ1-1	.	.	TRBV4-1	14	CASSQHTGFGEAFF	TGCGCCAGCAGCCAACACACGGGTTTTGGTGAAGCTTTCTTT
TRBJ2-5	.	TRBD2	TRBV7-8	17	CASRRPASGGARETQYF	TGTGCCAGCAGGAGGCCTGCTAGCGGGGGGGCCAGAGAGACCCAGTACTTC
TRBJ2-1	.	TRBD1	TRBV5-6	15	CASSPGQGAYNEQFF	TGTGCCAGCAGCCCGGGACAGGGGGCCTACAATGAGCAGTTCTTC
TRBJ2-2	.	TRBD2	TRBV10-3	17	CAISDSGRGGRTGELFF	TGTGCCATCTCCGACTCAGGGCGGGGGGGCCGCACCGGGGAGCTGTTTTTT
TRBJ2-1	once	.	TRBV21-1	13	CASRGHRLNEQFF	TGTGCCAGCAGGGGGCACAGGCTCAATGAGCAGTTCTTC
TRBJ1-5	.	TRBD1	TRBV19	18	CASSIAGGTGAFNQPQHF	TGTGCCAGTAGTATAGCAGGAGGGACAGGGGCATTCAATCAGCCCCAGCATTTT
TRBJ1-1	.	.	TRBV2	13	CASRYRGNTEAFF	TGTGCCAGCCGGTACCGGGGGAACACTGAAGCTTTCTTT
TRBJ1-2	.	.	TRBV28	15	CASSTSWGGNYGYTF	TGTGCCAGCAGCACGTCCTGGGGCGGTAACTATGGCTACACCTTC
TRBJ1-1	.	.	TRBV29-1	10	CSVVRTEAFF	TGCAGCGTTGTGCGGACTGAAGCTTTCTTT
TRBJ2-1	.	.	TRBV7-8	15	CASSLDSRGYNEQFF	TGTGCCAGCAGCTTAGATTCGCGGGGTTACAATGAGCAGTTCTTC
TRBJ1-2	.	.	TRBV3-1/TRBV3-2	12	CASSQVGGGYTF	TGTGCCAGCAGCCAAGTGGGGGGAGGCTACACCTTC
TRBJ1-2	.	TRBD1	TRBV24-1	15	CATSDLNQGAGGYTF	TGTGCCACCAGTGACCTAAATCAGGGGGCTGGTGGCTACACCTTC
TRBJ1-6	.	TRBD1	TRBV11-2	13	CASSSGQGMTLHF	TGTGCCAGCAGCAGCGGACAGGGTATGACCCTCCACTTT
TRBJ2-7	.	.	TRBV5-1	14	CASSSTSLPDEQYF	TGCGCCAGCAGCTCGACAAGCCTACCCGACGAGCAGTACTTC
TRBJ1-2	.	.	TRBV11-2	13	CASSLGRGYGYTF	TGTGCCAGCAGCTTGGGTAGGGGCTATGGCTACACCTTC
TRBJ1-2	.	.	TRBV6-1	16	CASSDTGTPLTYGYTF	TGTGCCAGCAGTGATACCGGGACACCTCTCACCTATGGCTACACCTTC